Sequencing of this T cell receptor beta chain was carried out in a study of blood T cell repertoires in COVID-19. In the study overall: Spain, Italy and the United States supplied samples that represented acute and convalescent COVID-19.

Categorization into cohorts depended on clinical history that participants reported. CDR3 length equals 13 residues. Germline V lookup: CDR1 SSHAT, CDR2 FNYEAQ (reference sequence). V was pared by 1 base and J by 9 bases, with 11 bases between. TCRdb's copy holds only in-frame clones and misses some; the assay was immunoSEQ multiplex PCR. This table has approximately 360,000 clones, 70% to 90% appearing once. The TCR sequence derives from a woman in her thirties with acute COVID-19. The sample consisted of PBMCs or T cells enriched from blood (not recorded which). The rearrangement uses TRBV7-7 and TRBJ2-3, with TRBD2 as a possible D gene (6 bases). The CDR3 DNA reads as TGTGCCAGCAGCTTAGATTTCCGGGGGACGCAGTATTTT. Amino acids: CASSLDFRGTQYF. The complete variable domain, with remaining parts taken from reference TRBV7-7 and TRBJ2-3, reads GAGVSQSPRYKVTKRGQDVTLRCDPISSHATLYWYQQALGQGPEFLTYFNYEAQPDKSGLPSDRFSAERPEGSISTLTIQRTEQRDSAMYRCASSLDFRGTQYFGPGTRLTVL.